The rows below give T cell receptor beta chains drawn from one sample of a study of blood T cell repertoires in COVID-19. The method was immunoSEQ multiplex PCR; TCRdb's version includes in-frame clones alone and lacks a portion of them. The top ten clones hold approximately 2% of a sample with approximately 210,000 clones, 86% of them seen once. The specimen was peripheral blood. The source is a man between 25 and 39 years old who had recovered from COVID-19. CDR3s include the opening cysteine and the closing phenylalanine or tryptophan. Each record gives: clone size, D gene, V gene, J gene, CDR3 protein, CDR3 DNA. The D gene is left open where the match is weak. Part of the rows lack a size; the others show once, few, many or a class for expanded clones.

>NA|NA|TRBV3-1/TRBV3-2|TRBJ2-3
CASSQETNTQYF
TGTGCCAGCAGCCAAGAGACTAATACGCAGTATTTT
>few|NA|TRBV7-9|TRBJ1-3
CASSSDRSGNTIYF
TGTGCCAGCAGCTCAGACAGGAGTGGAAACACCATATATTTT
>NA|TRBD2|TRBV5-1|TRBJ2-3
CASSLDTSGGDTQYF
TGCGCCAGCAGCTTGGATACTAGCGGGGGAGATACGCAGTATTTT
>NA|NA|TRBV6-2/TRBV6-3|TRBJ2-7
CASSIRGAAYEQYF
TGTGCCAGCAGCATCCGGGGGGCAGCCTACGAGCAGTACTTC
>NA|TRBD1|TRBV5-6|TRBJ1-6
CASTQGDSSYNSPLHF
TGTGCCAGCACCCAGGGGGACAGCTCCTATAATTCACCCCTCCACTTT
>NA|NA|TRBV7-2|TRBJ2-2
CASSPRGSVPGELFF
TGTGCCAGCAGCCCGCGGGGTTCGGTTCCCGGGGAGCTGTTTTTT
>NA|TRBD1|TRBV5-4|TRBJ2-3
CASSPSDREDTQYF
TGTGCCAGCAGCCCCTCGGACAGGGAGGATACGCAGTATTTT
>NA|NA|TRBV6-4|TRBJ2-5
CASSEGVQETQYF
TGTGCCAGCAGTGAAGGAGTACAAGAGACCCAGTACTTC
>NA|NA|TRBV5-6|TRBJ1-1
CASSLVRDWGTEAFF
TGTGCCAGCAGCTTGGTCCGGGACTGGGGCACTGAAGCTTTCTTT
>NA|NA|TRBV5-1|TRBJ1-2
CASSLFQEGYGYTF
TGCGCCAGCAGCTTGTTCCAGGAGGGCTATGGCTACACCTTC
>NA|TRBD1|TRBV11-3|TRBJ1-5
CASNRGGYQPQHF
TGTGCCAGCAACAGGGGCGGGTATCAGCCCCAGCATTTT
>NA|TRBD2|TRBV6-4|TRBJ2-7
CASPAAGRSYEQYF
TGTGCCAGCCCGGCCGCCGGGAGGAGCTACGAGCAGTACTTC
>NA|NA|TRBV12-2|TRBJ1-2
CALQINYGYTF
TGTGCACTTCAGATAAACTATGGCTACACCTTC
>once|NA|TRBV29-1|TRBJ2-3
CSVQRLDARSQYF
TGCAGCGTCCAGCGGTTAGACGCCAGGTCGCAGTATTTT
>NA|NA|TRBV5-5|TRBJ2-5
CASSYEQGRDQETQYF
TGTGCCAGCAGCTATGAACAGGGAAGAGACCAAGAGACCCAGTACTTC
>once|TRBD1|TRBV14|TRBJ2-3
CASSHDRASTDTQYF
TGTGCCAGCAGCCACGACAGGGCGAGCACAGATACGCAGTATTTT
>NA|NA|TRBV19|TRBJ1-2
CASTSTGLPLKYGYTF
TGTGCCAGTACCTCCACGGGTCTTCCACTCAAATATGGCTACACCTTC
>NA|NA|TRBV12-3/TRBV12-4|TRBJ1-5
CASRGAGKQPQHF
TGTGCCAGCAGGGGCGCAGGCAAACAGCCCCAGCATTTT
>NA|TRBD1|TRBV6-1|TRBJ2-3
CASSENAGTGGGDTQYF
TGTGCCAGCAGTGAAAATGCCGGGACAGGGGGAGGAGATACGCAGTATTTT
>NA|TRBD1|TRBV4-2|TRBJ2-6
CASSQDLDRGSGANVLTF
TGTGCCAGCAGCCAAGATTTGGACAGGGGCTCTGGGGCCAACGTCCTGACTTTC
>NA|NA|TRBV5-6|TRBJ1-1
CASSVLSRTDEQGAFF
TGTGCCAGCAGCGTTCTAAGTAGGACAGATGAGCAGGGAGCTTTCTTT
>NA|NA|TRBV4-1|TRBJ1-1
CASSQDSKAFF
TGCGCCAGCAGCCAAGACAGTAAAGCTTTCTTT
>NA|TRBD2|TRBV27|TRBJ2-5
CASSPIGLAGGETQYF
TGTGCCAGCAGTCCAATCGGACTAGCGGGGGGTGAGACCCAGTACTTC
>NA|TRBD1|TRBV6-2/TRBV6-3|TRBJ2-2
CASSSWTGEVTGELFF
TGTGCCAGCAGTTCCTGGACAGGGGAAGTCACCGGGGAGCTGTTTTTT
>NA|NA|TRBV19|TRBJ2-3
CAIATGTSTDTQYF
TGTGCCATCGCGACCGGGACTAGCACAGATACGCAGTATTTT
>many|NA|TRBV11-2|TRBJ2-2
CASSLGRAGELFF
TGTGCCAGCAGCTTAGGCAGGGCCGGGGAGCTGTTTTTT
>NA|TRBD1|TRBV7-2|TRBJ1-2
CASSLEGTGGGFYGGYTF
TGTGCCAGCAGCTTAGAAGGGACAGGGGGTGGATTCTATGGCGGCTACACCTTC
>few|NA|TRBV5-1|TRBJ1-5
CASSLGGPGNQPQHF
TGCGCCAGCAGCTTGGGAGGCCCCGGCAATCAGCCCCAGCATTTT
>few|TRBD1|TRBV12-3/TRBV12-4|TRBJ2-1
CASRIDRANEQFF
TGTGCCAGCAGGATCGACAGGGCCAATGAGCAGTTCTTC
>once|NA|TRBV4-2|TRBJ2-3
CASSQEGSTDTQYF
TGTGCCAGCAGTCAGGAAGGAAGCACAGATACGCAGTATTTT
>NA|TRBD1|TRBV2|TRBJ1-1
CASSGQGNTEAFF
TGTGCCAGCAGTGGACAGGGAAACACTGAAGCTTTCTTT
>once|NA|TRBV18|TRBJ2-3
CASSPPGRPTDTQYF
TGTGCCAGCTCACCACCGGGCAGGCCCACAGATACGCAGTATTTT
>NA|TRBD1|TRBV2|TRBJ1-1
CASSEGRGPTEAFF
TGTGCCAGCAGTGAGGGCAGGGGGCCCACTGAAGCTTTCTTT
>NA|NA|TRBV18|TRBJ1-1
CASSPSGNTEAFF
TGTGCCAGCTCACCATCAGGGAACACTGAAGCTTTCTTT
>NA|TRBD2|TRBV30|TRBJ2-2
CAWSRLAGTGELFF
TGTGCCTGGAGTCGACTAGCGGGTACCGGGGAGCTGTTTTTT
>NA|NA|TRBV11-2|TRBJ2-7
CASSWGMDRSYEQYF
TGTGCCAGCAGCTGGGGGATGGACAGATCCTACGAGCAGTACTTC
>NA|NA|TRBV2|TRBJ1-6
CASSEGPGYNSPLHF
TGTGCCAGCAGTGAAGGGCCGGGGTATAATTCACCCCTCCACTTT
>NA|NA|TRBV25-1|TRBJ1-2
CASRAGWENYGYTF
TGTGCCAGCAGAGCCGGTTGGGAGAACTATGGCTACACCTTC
>NA|TRBD2|TRBV5-1|TRBJ2-5
CASSWGAGGAETQYF
TGCGCCAGCAGCTGGGGGGCCGGGGGGGCGGAGACCCAGTACTTC
>NA|NA|TRBV6-2/TRBV6-3|TRBJ2-7
CASSYGTRTTRTYEQYF
TGTGCCAGCAGTTACGGCACCCGGACTACAAGAACCTACGAGCAGTACTTC